The 19 T cell receptor beta chains in this list originate from one sample, sequenced in a study of blood T cell repertoires in COVID-19. Sequencing was performed with immunoSEQ multiplex PCR; in TCRdb, only in-frame clones are kept and a portion is missing. The sample includes 110,000 to 150,000 clones, more than 65% of them seen just once. Material for sequencing was peripheral blood. These TCRs come from a man aged 80 or over with acute or convalescent COVID-19.

This rearrangement joins TRBV6-6 to TRBJ1-1, with D perhaps matching TRBD1 (6 bases). This CDR3 has 19 residues. Looked up from germline, CDR1 is MNHNY and CDR2 is SVGAGI (reference sequence). Between the trimmed V and J ends, which lost 5 bases and 0 bases, there was a span of 25 bases. CDR3 in amino acids: CASSLPRGQMTFVNTEAFF. In nucleotides, the CDR3 is TGTGCCAGCAGTCTTCCCCGTGGACAGATGACCTTCGTGAACACTGAAGCTTTCTTT.

J is TRBJ1-1 and V is TRBV5-4; D unclear. V lost 1 base to trimming and J lost 5 bases, with 18 bases between them. Germline V gene sequence: CDR1 SGHNT, CDR2 YYREEE (reference sequence). The CDR3 runs 16 residues. The CDR3 DNA reads TGTGCCAGCAGCTTGAGTCGAGGCTTGGGTCGGACTGAAGCTTTCTTT. Translated, it gives CASSLSRGLGRTEAFF.

This clone was seen only a few times. The chain has TRBV28 and TRBJ2-4; 7 bases match TRBD2. The germline CDR1 and CDR2 sequences are MDHEN and SYDVKM. The trim removed 5 bases at V and 0 bases at J, leaving 7 bases unmatched. The CDR3 runs 16 residues. The CDR3 here is CASSPGGPLAKNIQYF. For the CDR3, the DNA is TGTGCCAGCAGTCCGGGAGGACCCTTAGCCAAAAACATTCAGTACTTC.

This clone showed up just a few times. This rearrangement joins TRBV19 to TRBJ2-5, with a tentative D call TRBD1 (6 bases). This CDR3 region has 16 residues. Trimming took 5 bases from V and 2 from J, leaving 18 bases between them. Germline V gene sequence: CDR1 LNHDA, CDR2 SQIVND (reference sequence). The CDR3 nucleotides read TGTGCCAGTAGTTCTGGGGGACATCGCAAGCAAGAGACCCAGTACTTC. Amino acid sequence: CASSSGGHRKQETQYF.

This chain uses TRBV9 with TRBJ2-7; the match to TRBD1 covers 9 bases. The CDR3 is made up of 16 amino acids. Unmatched junction bases numbered 14, after V lost 4 bases and J lost 6 bases. CDR1 SGDLS and CDR2 YYNGEE come from the germline V gene. The CDR3 DNA sequence: TGTGCCAGCAGCCCAAGGCCGACAGGGGGTTGGGGCGAGCAGTACTTC. Translation: CASSPRPTGGWGEQYF.

The V call is TRBV16, the J call TRBJ1-3; D gene ambiguous. Germline assignment: CDR1 KGHSY and CDR2 FQNENV. The CDR3 contains 13 residues. Trimming removed 3 bases from V and 2 bases from J, with 5 bases in between. This CDR3 is CASSHRAGNTIYF. CDR3 DNA sequence: TGTGCCAGCAGCCATCGGGCTGGAAACACCATATATTTT.

This clone was found once. The V and J genes are TRBV7-3 and TRBJ2-1; 10 bases fit TRBD2. Germline V gene lookup returns CDR1 SGHTA and CDR2 FQGTGA. Trimming at V came to 5 bases and at J to 0 bases, leaving 4 bases not matched to a gene. The length of the CDR3 is 16 residues. The CDR3 here is CASSLSGGSSYNEQFF. The CDR3 DNA reads TGTGCCAGCAGCCTTAGCGGGGGGAGCTCCTACAATGAGCAGTTCTTC.

Only one count was recorded for this clone. V is TRBV12-3 or TRBV12-4 and J is TRBJ2-2; D gene ambiguous. This CDR3 region has 12 residues. V was pared by 6 bases and J by 5 bases, with 7 bases between. Written as DNA, the CDR3 is TGTGCCAGCAGCGTCGGGACCGGGGAGCTGTTTTTT. It codes for CASSVGTGELFF.

This rearrangement joins TRBV6-2 or TRBV6-3 to TRBJ2-3; D may be TRBD1 (6 bases). V shed 5 bases and J shed 2 bases, with 14 bases lying between them. The V gene's germline CDR1 is MNHEY and CDR2 SVGEGT. The CDR3 length is 15 residues. In DNA, the CDR3 is TGTGCCAGCAGTAGACCGGACAGAGCCACAGATACGCAGTATTTT. It is translated as CASSRPDRATDTQYF.

The chain recombines TRBV4-3 with TRBJ2-2; 12 positions agree with TRBD2. Germline V gene sequence: CDR1 LGHNA, CDR2 YSLEER. The CDR3 has 19 amino acids. V trimming: 0 bases; J trimming: 4 bases; junction bases outside the gene matches: 9. The CDR3 DNA follows: TGCGCCAGCAGCCAAGAGTCTAGCGGGGGGGCCGTTGGCACCGGGGAGCTGTTTTTT. It is translated as CASSQESSGGAVGTGELFF.

The chain carries TRBV28 and TRBJ2-2; possibly TRBD1 for D (5 bases). The V end was cut by 7 bases, the J end by 5 bases, with 23 bases between. The CDR3 contains 17 residues. CDR1 is MDHEN, CDR2 SYDVKM, per germline. The CDR3 coding sequence is TGTGCCAGCACCCAACTCATAGGCAGGGTAGGGACCGGGGAGCTGTTTTTT. This encodes CASTQLIGRVGTGELFF.

The chain joins TRBV6-5 to TRBJ2-2, with D unclear. This CDR3 has 14 residues. V lost 6 bases, J lost 1 base, and 9 bases lay in between. CDR1 and CDR2 (germline): MNHEY, SVGAGI. The DNA of the CDR3 is TGTGCCAGCAGGACCGCAGGGAACACCGGGGAGCTGTTTTTT. The encoded protein is CASRTAGNTGELFF.

Only a few counts were recorded for this clone. The rearrangement joins TRBV19 to TRBJ1-6; D is ambiguous. Trimming took off 6 bases at V and 6 bases at J, with 12 bases between the two ends. This CDR3 is 14 amino acids long. CDR1 and CDR2 from the germline V gene are LNHDA and SQIVND (reference sequence). In DNA, the CDR3 is TGTGCCAGTAGAAGCCTAAGTGGTAATTCACCCCTCCACTTT. It specifies CASRSLSGNSPLHF.

J is TRBJ1-6 and V is TRBV4-2; D unresolved. V was pared by 0 bases and J by 13 bases, with 16 bases between. This CDR3 has 15 amino acids. The germline V gene encodes CDR1 LGHNA and CDR2 YNFKEQ. In DNA form, the CDR3 reads TGTGCCAGCAGCCAAGATATTAGGCGAGGTTCCCCCCTCCACTTT. This encodes CASSQDIRRGSPLHF.

With respect to this clone: Other DNA variants within this sample encode the same CDR3. The chain combines TRBV19 with TRBJ1-6; D is unresolved. The CDR3 extends over 16 amino acids. In germline, CDR1 is LNHDA, CDR2 SQIVND (reference sequence). Trimming removed 3 bases at V and 0 bases at J, with 9 bases between. The CDR3 sequence: CASSMTGSSYNSPLHF. DNA for the CDR3: TGTGCCAGTAGTATGACGGGTAGCTCCTATAATTCACCCCTCCACTTT.

The V gene is TRBV7-8, the J gene TRBJ1-1; no clear D gene. With 2 bases removed from V and 4 bases from J, the gap between germline ends came to 11 bases. This CDR3 has 14 amino acids. The germline V gene encodes CDR1 SGHVS and CDR2 FQNEAQ. For the CDR3, the DNA is TGTGCCAGCAGCTTAACGGGTACTGGCACTGAAGCTTTCTTT. It is translated as CASSLTGTGTEAFF.

This chain connects TRBV25-1 to TRBJ1-1; weak D call: TRBD1 (5 bases). V lost 0 bases to trimming and J lost 6 bases, with 8 bases between them. Germline assignment: CDR1 MGHDK and CDR2 SYGVNS. The CDR3 runs 13 residues. The CDR3 sequence: CASSEYRAAEAFF. For the CDR3, the DNA is TGTGCCAGCAGTGAATACAGGGCGGCTGAAGCTTTCTTT.

V usage is TRBV27 and J usage is TRBJ2-7; D not resolved. Trimming stripped 5 bases from V and 0 bases from J, with 8 bases between. The CDR3 has 13 amino acids. Germline CDR1 MNHEY, CDR2 SMNVEV (reference sequence). The CDR3 coding sequence is TGTGCCAGCAGTCGGTCTTACTCCTACGAGCAGTACTTC. It specifies CASSRSYSYEQYF.

With respect to this clone: A read error may explain this, as a much larger clone is one base away. This chain links TRBV11-2 with TRBJ1-1; TRBD1 matches at 7 bases. V dropped 5 bases and J dropped 2; count of bases not matched to a gene: 5. The CDR3 consists of 14 residues. Germline CDR1 and CDR2: SGHAT and FQNNGV. The CDR3 is CASSLGQRNTEAFF. CDR3 coding DNA: TGTGCCAGCAGCCTGGGACAGAGAAACACTGAAGCTTTCTTT.